This entry features one T cell receptor (beta chain) sequence. The data were obtained in a study of blood T cell repertoires in COVID-19. The wider study: Spain, Italy and the United States supplied samples that represented acute and convalescent COVID-19. T cells, B-cell-depleted T cells, or PBMCs supplied cDNA or gDNA.

The V gene lost 9 bases and the J gene lost 2 bases, with 23 bases spanning the gap. Germline V gene sequence: CDR1 MRHNA, CDR2 SNTAGT. This CDR3 comprises 17 residues. Per the authors' pipeline: Reference gene primer amplification yielded estimated nucleated cell counts. The repertoire was sequenced with immunoSEQ multiplex PCR; TCRdb's copy has only in-frame clones and lacks some. V, J and clone size derive from that table, while D and trimming were established from the DNA sequence. The sample includes under 150,000 clones, about 84% of them seen just once. This clonotype was sampled from a woman of 80 years or more in a cohort sampled during active or convalescent COVID-19. The chain recombines TRBV6-4 with TRBJ1-5, with D perhaps matching TRBD1 (6 bases). Sequenced material: peripheral blood. In DNA form, the CDR3 reads TGTGCCAGTGGTACAGGGCTGGGGACGGATTGCAATCAGCCCCAGCATTTT. Its translation: CASGTGLGTDCNQPQHF.